This TCR beta chain was observed in a study of cytomegalovirus exposure and HLA in healthy donors. Study-wide context: Among the 398 genotyped donors, 65% to 90% were placed in the Caucasian-associated ancestry cluster. Study results and caveats: Data from an earlier analysis indicated that most TCR beta V segments were productive either about 87% or about 30% of the time.

This CDR3 spans 20 amino acids. Trimming left V 6 bases short and J 0 bases short, with 27 bases between. Germline loops: CDR1 LGHNT, CDR2 FRNRAP. It was with 60 Vbeta and 13 Jbeta primers that the PCR ran. This table comes from immunoSEQ multiplex PCR, and its TCRdb copy is limited to in-frame clones, with some not included. The sample comprises 78,000 or so clones, roughly 80% of which are singletons, and 2% to 3% rests with the top ten. A remark on this clone: The antigen remains unidentified.

Sequencing was carried out using PBMCs. The V gene is TRBV12-5, the J gene TRBJ2-4; tentative D call: TRBD1 (6 bases). This clonotype was sampled from a woman aged 45-65 years in good health and CMV-seronegative. CDR3 in DNA: TGTGCTAGTGGGTTTCTCGTGAAGGGGGACAAATCTCTAGCCAAAAACATTCAGTACTTC. Encoded protein: CASGFLVKGDKSLAKNIQYF.